This record covers a single T cell receptor beta chain. The repertoire was sequenced with immunoSEQ multiplex PCR; TCRdb's copy has only in-frame clones and lacks some. The sample has under 200,000 clones, about 82% seen once. All enrollees were about 18 to 100 years old and from about 24 US areas. These data are taken from a study of blood T cell repertoires in COVID-19. Study-wide context: PBMCs, B-cell-depleted T cells, or T cells were the source of the cDNA or gDNA that made up the material.

Sequencing input: PBMCs or T cells enriched from blood (not recorded which). This clonotype originated in a man in his forties or fifties with acute COVID-19.

The CDR3 protein is CASSVRGTADFGYTF. The DNA of the CDR3 is TGTGCCAGCAGCGTAAGAGGGACAGCAGACTTCGGCTACACCTTC. The rearrangement uses TRBV9 and TRBJ1-2; 7 bases align to TRBD1. The V segment lost 1 base and the J segment 8 bases; nucleotides outside the gene matches: 11. The CDR3 covers 15 residues. Germline V gene sequence: CDR1 SGDLS, CDR2 YYNGEE.